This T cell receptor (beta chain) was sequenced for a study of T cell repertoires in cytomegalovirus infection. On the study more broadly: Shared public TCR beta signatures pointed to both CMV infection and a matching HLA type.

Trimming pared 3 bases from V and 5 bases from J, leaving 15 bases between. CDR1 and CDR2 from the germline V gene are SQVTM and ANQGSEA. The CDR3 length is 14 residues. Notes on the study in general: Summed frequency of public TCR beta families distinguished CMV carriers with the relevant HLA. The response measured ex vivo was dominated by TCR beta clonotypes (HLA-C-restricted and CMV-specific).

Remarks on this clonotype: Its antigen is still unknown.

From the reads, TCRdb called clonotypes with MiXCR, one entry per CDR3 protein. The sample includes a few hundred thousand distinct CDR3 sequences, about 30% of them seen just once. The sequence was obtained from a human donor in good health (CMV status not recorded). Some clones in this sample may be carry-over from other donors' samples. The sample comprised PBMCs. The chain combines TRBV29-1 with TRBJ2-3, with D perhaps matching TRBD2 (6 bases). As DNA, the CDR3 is TGCAGCGTTGACGAGGGAGGAGGGCTAGATACGCAGTATTTT. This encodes CSVDEGGGLDTQYF.